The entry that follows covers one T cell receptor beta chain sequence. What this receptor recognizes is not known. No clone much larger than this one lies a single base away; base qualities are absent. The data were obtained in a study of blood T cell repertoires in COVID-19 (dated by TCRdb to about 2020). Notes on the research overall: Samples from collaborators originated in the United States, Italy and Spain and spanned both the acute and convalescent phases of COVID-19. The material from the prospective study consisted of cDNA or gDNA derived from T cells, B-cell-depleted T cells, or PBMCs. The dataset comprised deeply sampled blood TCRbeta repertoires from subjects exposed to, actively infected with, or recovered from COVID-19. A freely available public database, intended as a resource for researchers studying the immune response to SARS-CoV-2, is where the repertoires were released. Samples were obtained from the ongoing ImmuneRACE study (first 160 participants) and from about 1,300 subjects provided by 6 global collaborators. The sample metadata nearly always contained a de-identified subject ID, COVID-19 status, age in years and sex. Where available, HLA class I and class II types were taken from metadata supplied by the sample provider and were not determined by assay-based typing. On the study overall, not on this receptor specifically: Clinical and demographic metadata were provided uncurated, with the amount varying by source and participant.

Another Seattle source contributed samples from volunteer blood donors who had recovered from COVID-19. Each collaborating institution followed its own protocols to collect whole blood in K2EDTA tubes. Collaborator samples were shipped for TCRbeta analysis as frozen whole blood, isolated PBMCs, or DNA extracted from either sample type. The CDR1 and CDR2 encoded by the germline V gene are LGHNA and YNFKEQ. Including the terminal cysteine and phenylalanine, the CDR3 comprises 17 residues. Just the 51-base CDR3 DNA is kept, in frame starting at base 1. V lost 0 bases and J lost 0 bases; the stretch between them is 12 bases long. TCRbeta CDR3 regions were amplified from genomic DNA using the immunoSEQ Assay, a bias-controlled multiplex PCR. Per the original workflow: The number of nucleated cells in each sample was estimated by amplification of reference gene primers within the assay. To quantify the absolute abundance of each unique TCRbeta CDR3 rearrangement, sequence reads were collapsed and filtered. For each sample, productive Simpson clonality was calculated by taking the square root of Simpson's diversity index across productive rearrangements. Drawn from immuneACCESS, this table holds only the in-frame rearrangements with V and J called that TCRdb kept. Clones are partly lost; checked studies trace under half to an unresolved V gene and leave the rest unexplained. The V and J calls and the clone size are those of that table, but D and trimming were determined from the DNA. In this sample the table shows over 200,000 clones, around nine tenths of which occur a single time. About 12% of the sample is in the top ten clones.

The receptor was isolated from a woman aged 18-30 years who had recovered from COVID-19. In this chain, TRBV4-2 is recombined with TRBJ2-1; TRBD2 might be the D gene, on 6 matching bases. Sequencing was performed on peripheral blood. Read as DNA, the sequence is TGTGCCAGCAGCCAAGATTATGGGGGAGGCTCCTACAATGAGCAGTTCTTC. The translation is CASSQDYGGGSYNEQFF.